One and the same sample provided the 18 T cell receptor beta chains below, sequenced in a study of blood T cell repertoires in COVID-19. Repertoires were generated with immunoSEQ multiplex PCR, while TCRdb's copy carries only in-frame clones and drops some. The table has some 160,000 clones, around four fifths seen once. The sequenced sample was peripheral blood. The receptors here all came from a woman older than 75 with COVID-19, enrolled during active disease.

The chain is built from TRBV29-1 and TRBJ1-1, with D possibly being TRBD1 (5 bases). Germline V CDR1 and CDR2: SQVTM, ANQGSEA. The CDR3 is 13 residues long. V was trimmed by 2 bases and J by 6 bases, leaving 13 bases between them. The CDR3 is CSVESAGGPEAFF. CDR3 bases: TGCAGCGTTGAATCGGCGGGGGGTCCTGAAGCTTTCTTT.

DNA of the CDR3: TGTGCCAGTAGTGAATGGACAGCGTATGGCTACACCTTC. Encoded protein: CASSEWTAYGYTF. V usage is TRBV19 and J usage is TRBJ1-2; D perhaps matches TRBD1 (6 bases). Looked up from germline, CDR1 is LNHDA and CDR2 is SQIVND (reference sequence). This CDR3 has 13 residues. Trimming stripped 5 bases from V and 5 bases from J, with 12 bases between.

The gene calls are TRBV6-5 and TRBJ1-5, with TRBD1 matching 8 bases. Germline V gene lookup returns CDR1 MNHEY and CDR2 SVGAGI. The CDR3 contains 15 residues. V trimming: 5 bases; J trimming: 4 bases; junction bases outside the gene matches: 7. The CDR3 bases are TGTGCCAGCAGTACGTACAGGGGGTTAAATCAGCCCCAGCATTTT. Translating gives CASSTYRGLNQPQHF.

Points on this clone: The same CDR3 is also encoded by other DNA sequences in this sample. The DNA of the CDR3 is TGTGCCAGCAGCTTAGCGGGGACTACTAGCACAGATACGCAGTATTTT. Residues: CASSLAGTTSTDTQYF. This chain connects TRBV7-2 to TRBJ2-3; 7 bases map to TRBD2. V trimming: 0 bases; J trimming: 0 bases; junction bases outside the gene matches: 3. There are 16 residues in the CDR3. The germline gives CDR1 SGHTA, CDR2 FQGNSA.

As DNA, the CDR3 is TGTGCCAGCAGCATTGGGGGGGCCGCATTCTATGGCTACACCTTC. Its translation is CASSIGGAAFYGYTF. The chain is built from TRBV5-4 and TRBJ1-2; weak D call: TRBD1 (6 bases). CDR3 length: 15 residues. With 4 bases removed from V and 4 bases from J, the gap between germline ends came to 17 bases. In germline, CDR1 is SGHNT, CDR2 YYREEE (reference sequence).

The CDR3 region has the DNA TGTGCCAGCAGTTCTGGAGAATCCTACAATGAGCAGTTCTTC. Protein product: CASSSGESYNEQFF. The chain combines TRBV28 with TRBJ2-1; D remains unclear. Germline V gene sequence: CDR1 MDHEN, CDR2 SYDVKM. V was clipped by 4 bases and J by 1 base, with 8 bases between them. The CDR3 totals 14 residues.

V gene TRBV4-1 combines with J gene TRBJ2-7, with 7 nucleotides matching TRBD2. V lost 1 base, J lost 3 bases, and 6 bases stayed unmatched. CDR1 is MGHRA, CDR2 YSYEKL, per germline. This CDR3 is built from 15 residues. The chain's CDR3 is CASSQAGSGVYEQYF. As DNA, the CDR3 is TGCGCCAGCAGCCAAGCCGGGAGCGGGGTCTACGAGCAGTACTTC.

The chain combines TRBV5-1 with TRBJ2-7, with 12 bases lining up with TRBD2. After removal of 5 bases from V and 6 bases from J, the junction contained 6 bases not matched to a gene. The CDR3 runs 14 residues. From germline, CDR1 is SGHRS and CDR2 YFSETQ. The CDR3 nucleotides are TGCGCCAGCAGTCTGACTAGCGGGAGTTTCGAGCAGTACTTC. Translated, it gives CASSLTSGSFEQYF.

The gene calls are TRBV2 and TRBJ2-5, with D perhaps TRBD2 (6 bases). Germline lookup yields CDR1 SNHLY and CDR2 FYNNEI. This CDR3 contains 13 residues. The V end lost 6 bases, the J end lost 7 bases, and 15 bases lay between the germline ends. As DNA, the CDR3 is TGTGCCAGCAGGGGGACTGGGAAAGGGACCCAGTACTTC. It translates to CASRGTGKGTQYF.

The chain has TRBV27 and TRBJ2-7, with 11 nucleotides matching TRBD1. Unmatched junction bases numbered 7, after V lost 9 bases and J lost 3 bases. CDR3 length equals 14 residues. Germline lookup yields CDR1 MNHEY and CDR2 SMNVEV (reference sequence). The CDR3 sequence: CASRGTGGIYEQYF. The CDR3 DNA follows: TGTGCCAGTCGTGGGACAGGGGGTATCTACGAGCAGTACTTC.

CDR3 DNA: TGCGCCAGCAGTCCTAATCCTATGGTGGGGGGAATGAGTGGAAACACCATATATTTT. Its protein is CASSPNPMVGGMSGNTIYF. V is TRBV4-1 and J is TRBJ1-3; a possible D gene is TRBD1 (5 bases). V lost 6 bases and J 3 bases, leaving 27 bases between the germline ends. Germline V CDR1 and CDR2: MGHRA, YSYEKL. The CDR3 is 19 residues long.

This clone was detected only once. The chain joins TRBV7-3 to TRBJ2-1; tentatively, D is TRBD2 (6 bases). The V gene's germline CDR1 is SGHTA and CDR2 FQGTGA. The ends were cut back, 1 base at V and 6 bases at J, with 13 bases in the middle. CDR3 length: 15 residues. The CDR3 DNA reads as TGTGCCAGCAGCTTAAGGGGGGATCATTTCAATGAGCAGTTCTTC. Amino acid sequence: CASSLRGDHFNEQFF.

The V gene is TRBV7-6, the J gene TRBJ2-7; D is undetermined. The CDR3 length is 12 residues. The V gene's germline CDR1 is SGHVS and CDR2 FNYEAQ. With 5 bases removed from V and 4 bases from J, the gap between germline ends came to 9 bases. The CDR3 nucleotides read TGTGCCAGCAGCCGAACAGATTACGAGCAGTACTTC. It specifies CASSRTDYEQYF.

CDR3 nucleotide sequence: TGTGCCAGCAGACACAGGGGCGGTACTGAAGCTTTCTTT. This codes for CASRHRGGTEAFF. This chain connects TRBV11-1 to TRBJ1-1; TRBD1 matches at 7 bases. V lost 6 bases and J lost 5; bases outside the gene matches: 6. This CDR3 has 13 amino acids. Germline V gene lookup returns CDR1 SGHAT and CDR2 FQDESV (reference sequence).

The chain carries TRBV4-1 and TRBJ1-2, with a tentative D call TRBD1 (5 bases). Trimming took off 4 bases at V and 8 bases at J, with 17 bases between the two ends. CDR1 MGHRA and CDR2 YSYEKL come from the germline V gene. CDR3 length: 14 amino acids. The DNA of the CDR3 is TGCGCCAGCAGCCGCGCCGAGGGGACTCGGGGCTACACCTTC. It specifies CASSRAEGTRGYTF.

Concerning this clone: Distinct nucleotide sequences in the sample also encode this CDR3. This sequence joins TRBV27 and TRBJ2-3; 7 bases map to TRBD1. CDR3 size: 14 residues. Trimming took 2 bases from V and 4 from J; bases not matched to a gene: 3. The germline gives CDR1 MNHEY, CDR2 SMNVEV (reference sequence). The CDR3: CASSLGQGADTQYF. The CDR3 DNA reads TGTGCCAGCAGTTTAGGGCAGGGGGCAGATACGCAGTATTTT.

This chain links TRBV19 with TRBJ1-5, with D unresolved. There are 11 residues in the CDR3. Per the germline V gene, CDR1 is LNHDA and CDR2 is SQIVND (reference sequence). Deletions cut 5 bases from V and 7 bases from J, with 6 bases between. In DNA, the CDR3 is TGTGCCAGTAGTTATGTCCAGCCCCAGCATTTT. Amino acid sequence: CASSYVQPQHF. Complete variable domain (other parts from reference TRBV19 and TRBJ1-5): DGGITQSPKYLFRKEGQNVTLSCEQNLNHDAMYWYRQDPGQGLRLIYYSQIVNDFQKGDIAEGYSVSREKKESFPLTVTSAQKNPTAFYLCASSYVQPQHFGDGTRLSIL.

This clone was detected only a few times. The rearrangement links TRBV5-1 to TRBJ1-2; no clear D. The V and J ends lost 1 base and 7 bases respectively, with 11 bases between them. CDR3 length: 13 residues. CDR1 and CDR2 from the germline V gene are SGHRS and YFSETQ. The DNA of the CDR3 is TGCGCCAGCAGCTTGACTTCATCGGGTGGCTACACCTTC. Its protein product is CASSLTSSGGYTF.